This T cell receptor beta chain derives from a study of blood T cell repertoires in COVID-19. Study as a whole: PBMCs, B-cell-depleted T cells, or T cells provided the cDNA or gDNA that made up the material.

The authors' processing: Nucleated cell number was recorded as an estimate derived from reference gene primer amplification. TCRdb keeps only in-frame clones here, not all; method: immunoSEQ multiplex PCR. That table gives V, J and clone size, and the DNA gave D and trimming. The profile covers 200,000 or so clones, with about four fifths appearing a single time and approximately 5.1% taken by the ten largest. The specimen sequenced was peripheral blood. The source of this sequence is a woman aged 65 to 85 with active or convalescent COVID-19.

The CDR3 DNA reads TGTGCCAGCAAGGCGGGGCCGACCTACGAGCAGTACTTC. Translated, it gives CASKAGPTYEQYF. V and J are TRBV2 and TRBJ2-7; a possible D gene is TRBD2 (6 bases). Germline V lookup: CDR1 SNHLY, CDR2 FYNNEI. Trimming shortened V by 7 bases and J by 2 bases, and 12 bases separated the two germline ends. CDR3 length: 13 residues.